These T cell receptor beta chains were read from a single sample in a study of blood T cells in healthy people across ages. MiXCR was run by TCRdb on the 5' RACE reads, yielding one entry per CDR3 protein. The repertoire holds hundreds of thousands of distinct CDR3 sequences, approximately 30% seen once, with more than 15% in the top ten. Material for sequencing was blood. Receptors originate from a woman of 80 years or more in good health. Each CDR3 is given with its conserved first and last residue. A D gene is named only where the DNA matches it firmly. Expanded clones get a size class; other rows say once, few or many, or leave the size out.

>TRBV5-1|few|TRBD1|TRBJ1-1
CASSSEGEGAGEAFF
TGCGCCAGCAGCTCCGAGGGGGAGGGGGCCGGTGAAGCTTTCTTT
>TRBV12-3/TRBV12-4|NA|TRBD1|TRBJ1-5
CASRGDSSNQPQHF
TGTGCCAGCAGAGGGGACAGTAGCAATCAGCCCCAGCATTTT
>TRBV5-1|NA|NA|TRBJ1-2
CASSLDLGAARYGYTF
TGCGCCAGCAGCTTGGATCTGGGGGCGGCTCGATATGGCTACACCTTC
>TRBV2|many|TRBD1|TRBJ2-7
CASNRDRASYNEQYF
TGTGCCAGCAACCGGGACAGGGCATCCTACAATGAGCAGTACTTC
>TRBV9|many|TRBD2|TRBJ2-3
CASSITPRTSGLTDTQYF
TGTGCCAGCAGCATCACCCCCCGGACTAGCGGGCTCACAGATACGCAGTATTTT
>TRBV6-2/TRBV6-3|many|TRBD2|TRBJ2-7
CASSYSGLAQNEQYF
TGTGCCAGCAGTTACTCGGGACTAGCCCAGAACGAGCAGTACTTC
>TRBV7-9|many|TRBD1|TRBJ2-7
CASNTDRGPNEQYF
TGTGCCAGCAACACTGACAGGGGGCCAAACGAGCAGTACTTC
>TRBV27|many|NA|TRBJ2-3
CASSLSTPPKEYF
TGTGCCAGCAGTTTATCGACACCTCCAAAGGAGTATTTT
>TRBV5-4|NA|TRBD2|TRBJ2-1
CASSPSGGDCNEQFF
TGTGCCAGCAGCCCTAGCGGGGGGGACTGCAATGAGCAGTTCTTC
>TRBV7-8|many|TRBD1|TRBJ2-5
CASSLAGGEKYF
TGTGCCAGCAGCCTAGCAGGGGGCGAAAAGTACTTC
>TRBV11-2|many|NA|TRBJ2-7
CASSSRLANEQYF
TGTGCCAGCAGCTCAAGGCTAGCTAACGAGCAGTACTTC
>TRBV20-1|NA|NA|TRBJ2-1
CSAREEAGRNEQFF
TGCAGTGCTAGAGAGGAGGCAGGGAGGAATGAGCAGTTCTTC
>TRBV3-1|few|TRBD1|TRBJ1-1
CASSSIGAGGTEAFF
TGTGCCAGCAGTTCTATTGGGGCAGGGGGCACTGAAGCTTTCTTT
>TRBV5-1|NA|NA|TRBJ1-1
CASSLLVNTEAFF
TGCGCCAGCAGCTTACTTGTAAACACTGAAGCTTTCTTT
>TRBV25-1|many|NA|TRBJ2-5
CASSGLRGQETQYF
TGTGCCAGCAGTGGGTTGAGGGGGCAAGAGACCCAGTACTTC
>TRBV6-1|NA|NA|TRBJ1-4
CASSGRTVGNEKLFF
TGTGCCAGCAGTGGGCGGACAGTCGGGAATGAAAAACTGTTTTTT
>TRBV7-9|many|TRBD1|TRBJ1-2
CASSLGSQGALYGYTF
TGTGCCAGCAGCTTAGGTTCCCAGGGGGCGTTATATGGCTACACCTTC
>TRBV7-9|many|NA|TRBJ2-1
CASSLSSVQGQFF
TGTGCCAGCAGCTTATCCTCCGTCCAGGGGCAGTTCTTC
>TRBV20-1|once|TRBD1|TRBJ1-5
CSAAGQWDQPQHF
TGCAGTGCCGCGGGACAGTGGGATCAGCCCCAGCATTTT
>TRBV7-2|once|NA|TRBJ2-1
CASSFDEVLANEQFF
TGTGCCAGCAGCTTTGACGAGGTTTTGGCCAATGAGCAGTTCTTC
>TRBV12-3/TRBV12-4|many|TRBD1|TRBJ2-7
CASSRKGQGTYEQYF
TGTGCCAGCAGTCGTAAGGGACAGGGTACCTACGAGCAGTACTTC
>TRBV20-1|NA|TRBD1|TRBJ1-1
CSAWDRGLTGAFF
TGCAGTGCTTGGGACAGGGGGCTAACTGGAGCTTTCTTT
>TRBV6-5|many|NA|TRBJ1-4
CASRTGTSTKLFF
TGTGCCAGCCGAACCGGGACTTCCACGAAACTGTTTTTT
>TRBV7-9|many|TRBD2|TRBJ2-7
CASSSQPPSGASYEQYF
TGTGCCAGCAGCTCCCAGCCACCAAGCGGGGCTTCCTACGAGCAGTACTTC
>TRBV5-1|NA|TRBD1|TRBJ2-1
CASTQGTGDYNEQFF
TGCGCCAGCACCCAAGGGACAGGGGACTACAATGAGCAGTTCTTC
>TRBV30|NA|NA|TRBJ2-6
CAWSISIRSPGANVLTF
TGTGCCTGGAGCATCAGTATCAGGTCCCCTGGGGCCAACGTCCTGACTTTC
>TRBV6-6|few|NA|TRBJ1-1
CASSPDPGTEAFF
TGTGCCAGCAGTCCCGACCCGGGCACTGAAGCTTTCTTT
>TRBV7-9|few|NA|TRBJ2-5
CASSSPPETQYF
TGTGCCAGCAGCTCCCCCCCCGAGACCCAGTACTTC
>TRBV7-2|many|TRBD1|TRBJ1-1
CASSHGQGNTEAFF
TGTGCCAGCAGCCATGGACAGGGGAACACTGAAGCTTTCTTT
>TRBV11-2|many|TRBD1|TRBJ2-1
CASSLVWDRGAGNEQFF
TGTGCCAGCAGCTTAGTTTGGGACAGGGGCGCAGGCAATGAGCAGTTCTTC
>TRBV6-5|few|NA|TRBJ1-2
CASRKPTGYGYTF
TGTGCCAGCAGAAAACCGACAGGCTATGGCTACACCTTC
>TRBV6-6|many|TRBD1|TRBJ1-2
CASSHQGAGVHGYTF
TGTGCCAGCAGCCACCAGGGGGCAGGGGTCCATGGCTACACCTTC
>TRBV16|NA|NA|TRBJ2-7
CASSPTWRLNNEQYF
TGTGCCAGCAGCCCAACGTGGAGGCTAAACAATGAGCAGTACTTC
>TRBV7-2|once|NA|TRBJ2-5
CASSPKEARETQYF
TGTGCCAGCAGCCCGAAGGAAGCGCGGGAGACCCAGTACTTC
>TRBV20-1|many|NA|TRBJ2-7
CSARDSAYYEQYF
TGCAGTGCTAGAGACAGCGCTTACTACGAGCAGTACTTC
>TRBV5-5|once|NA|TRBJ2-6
CASSLSWGTGADVLTF
TGTGCCAGCAGCTTAAGTTGGGGAACTGGGGCCGACGTCCTGACTTTC
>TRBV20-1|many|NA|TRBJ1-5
CSARGRTDYQPQHF
TGCAGTGCTAGAGGCCGGACAGATTATCAGCCCCAGCATTTT
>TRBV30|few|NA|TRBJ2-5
CAWSPGAPGVGETQYF
TGTGCCTGGAGTCCCGGAGCTCCAGGGGTCGGAGAGACCCAGTACTTC
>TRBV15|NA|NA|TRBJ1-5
CATSRDRGNSNQPQHF
TGTGCCACCAGCAGAGATAGGGGTAATAGCAATCAGCCCCAGCATTTT
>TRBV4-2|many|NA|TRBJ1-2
CASSQAYGYTF
TGTGCCAGCAGCCAAGCGTACGGCTACACCTTC
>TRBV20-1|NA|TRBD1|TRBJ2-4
CSAGQGTAKNIQYF
TGCAGTGCCGGACAGGGCACAGCCAAAAACATTCAGTACTTC
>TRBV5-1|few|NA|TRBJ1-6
CASSPTNGPLNSPLHF
TGCGCCAGCAGCCCGACGAACGGACCCCTCAATTCACCCCTCCACTTT
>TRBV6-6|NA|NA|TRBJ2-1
CASSYSGISYNEQFF
TGTGCCAGCAGTTACTCTGGGATTTCCTACAATGAGCAGTTCTTC